These 15 T cell receptor beta chains were sequenced from one sample in a study of graft-versus-host responses after intestinal transplantation. The data were produced by immunoSEQ multiplex PCR, yet TCRdb's version contains in-frame clones alone and is incomplete. The sample carries 12,000 to 15,000 clones, 77% recorded once. Lymphocytes from graft epithelium and lamina propria were isolated. The material was ileum tissue, obtained 26 to 27 days after intestinal transplant. The source is a human patient who received an intestinal transplant, so some T cells may come from the graft donor.

The chain couples TRBV4-1 to TRBJ2-2; 7 nucleotides match TRBD1. Germline V CDR1 and CDR2: MGHRA, YSYEKL. Trimming removed 5 bases from V and 2 bases from J; junction bases left unmatched: 5. The CDR3 totals 15 residues. The CDR3 loop reads CASSSGQVNTGELFF. The DNA of the CDR3 is TGCGCCAGCAGCTCAGGACAGGTCAACACCGGGGAGCTGTTTTTT.

This clone has just a few counts. The rearrangement joins TRBV13 to TRBJ2-1, with D possibly TRBD2 on 5 matching bases. The CDR3 covers 15 residues. Germline CDR1 PRHDT, CDR2 FYEKMQ (reference sequence). Between the trimmed V and J ends, which lost 4 bases and 3 bases, there was a span of 13 bases. CDR3 in DNA: TGTGCCAGCAGCTCCGACTCAGGAGGCTACAATGAGCAGTTCTTC. Translation: CASSSDSGGYNEQFF.

In the case of this clone: A read error may account for a junction end that differs from germline. The chain uses TRBV7-7 and TRBJ2-1, with 13 bases aligning to TRBD2. There are 19 residues in the CDR3. Looked up from germline, CDR1 is SSHAT and CDR2 is FNYEAQ (reference sequence). Here the CDR3 DNA reads TGTGCTAGCAGCTTCTACCCTCGGGGGACTAGCGGGACCTACAATGAGCAGTTCTTC. Amino acid sequence: CASSFYPRGTSGTYNEQFF.

CDR3 nucleotides: TGTGCCAGCAAGGGGACAGAAAACACTGAAGCTTTCTTT. Its translation is CASKGTENTEAFF. The chain combines TRBV2 with TRBJ1-1, with 7 bases identical to TRBD1. The germline V gene encodes CDR1 SNHLY and CDR2 FYNNEI. V was pared by 7 bases and J by 2 bases, with 4 bases of the junction left unmatched. The CDR3 runs 13 residues.

The CDR3 loop reads CAWSGRQGHTGELFF. The CDR3 DNA is TGTGCCTGGAGTGGGAGACAGGGGCACACCGGGGAGCTGTTTTTT. The V and J genes are TRBV30 and TRBJ2-2; 8 positions match TRBD1. This CDR3 contains 15 residues. J gave up 3 bases and V 1 base, and 4 bases lay outside the gene matches. The V gene's germline CDR1 is GTSNPN and CDR2 SVGIG (reference sequence). The full variable domain, its missing parts supplied by reference TRBV30 and TRBJ2-2, is SQTIHQWPATLVQPVGSPLSLECTVEGTSNPNLYWYRQAAGRGLQLLFYSVGIGQISSEVPQNLSASRPQDRQFILSSKKLLLSDSGFYLCAWSGRQGHTGELFFGEGSRLTVL.

The chain employs TRBV19 and TRBJ2-3; 7 bases are a match to TRBD1. The junction had 4 bases not matched to a gene; V was cut back by 4 bases and J by 6 bases. This CDR3 has 13 amino acids. Germline V gene data show CDR1 as LNHDA and CDR2 as SQIVND (reference sequence). Written as DNA, the CDR3 is TGTGCCAGTAGTAGACAGGGTGAGGATACGCAGTATTTT. Its translation: CASSRQGEDTQYF.

The V gene is TRBV28, the J gene TRBJ1-6; D gene ambiguous. Germline V gene lookup returns CDR1 MDHEN and CDR2 SYDVKM. CDR3 length equals 14 residues. Trimming took off 5 bases at V and 6 bases at J, with 11 bases between the two ends. Here the CDR3 reads CASSPVASNSPLHF. The CDR3 bases are TGTGCCAGCAGTCCCGTGGCTAGTAATTCACCCCTCCACTTT.

This clone was counted a few times. This CDR3 is CASRPQLAGGPDEQYV. CDR3 sequence (DNA): TGCGCCAGCAGGCCCCAACTAGCGGGGGGGCCAGACGAGCAGTACGTC. This chain links TRBV10-1 with TRBJ2-7; 13 bases fit TRBD2. V shed 6 bases, J shed 5 bases, and the junction held 10 bases outside the gene matches. This CDR3 region has 16 residues. Per the germline V gene, CDR1 is WNHNN and CDR2 is SYGVQD (reference sequence).

This chain links TRBV27 with TRBJ2-5; D remains unclear. Germline V gene lookup returns CDR1 MNHEY and CDR2 SMNVEV (reference sequence). The CDR3 contains 15 residues. The V and J ends lost 3 bases and 4 bases respectively, with 15 bases between them. The CDR3 sequence is CASSFLGSGGETQYF. In nucleotides, the CDR3 is TGTGCCAGCAGTTTCCTAGGATCCGGTGGAGAGACCCAGTACTTC.

V is TRBV5-4 and J is TRBJ2-2; 14 nucleotides align to TRBD2. Germline V gene sequence: CDR1 SGHNT, CDR2 YYREEE (reference sequence). V was clipped by 4 bases and J by 5 bases; unmatched bases: 7. CDR3 size: 17 residues. The CDR3 is CASSPTSGGAVTGELFF. The CDR3 bases are TGTGCCAGCAGCCCGACTAGCGGGGGGGCCGTGACCGGGGAGCTGTTTTTT.

There are a few counts of this clone. This same CDR3 is encoded by further DNA sequences in the sample. The chain is built from TRBV2 and TRBJ2-5; 9 bases map to TRBD1. Germline loops: CDR1 SNHLY, CDR2 FYNNEI. V shed 7 bases, J shed 3 bases, and the junction held 3 bases outside the gene matches. The CDR3 sequence is 13 residues long. CDR3 nucleotide sequence: TGTGCCAGCACTAGGGACAGGGAAGAGACCCAGTACTTC. Translated, it gives CASTRDREETQYF.

This chain connects TRBV29-1 to TRBJ1-2; 7 bases are shared with TRBD1. Germline V CDR1 and CDR2: SQVTM, ANQGSEA. Germline trimming cut 6 bases from V and 5 bases from J; bases unmatched to any gene: 9. The CDR3 contains 13 residues. CDR3 sequence reads: CSVTGTAEYGYTF. Here the CDR3 DNA reads TGCAGCGTGACGGGGACAGCAGAATATGGCTACACCTTC.

V usage is TRBV10-3 and J usage is TRBJ2-7; 8 nucleotides align to TRBD1. Germline CDR1 ENHRY, CDR2 SYGVKD. The CDR3 is 17 amino acids. The V and J ends lost 3 bases and 3 bases, in that order; junction bases with no gene match: 13. CDR3 loop: CAISDELLGQVLYEQYV. The CDR3 bases are TGTGCCATCAGTGACGAGCTCTTGGGACAGGTCCTCTACGAGCAGTACGTC.

J is TRBJ1-2 and V is TRBV7-8; D call uncertain. The CDR3 runs to 17 residues. Trimming took off 1 base at V and 3 bases at J, with 18 bases between the two ends. The germline V gene encodes CDR1 SGHVS and CDR2 FQNEAQ. This CDR3 reads CASSLDTWNSGDYGYTF. Here the CDR3 DNA reads TGTGCCAGCAGCTTAGATACGTGGAACTCCGGGGACTATGGCTACACCTTC.

Concerning this clone: The identical CDR3 is also encoded by other nucleotide sequences in the sample. The chain joins TRBV28 to TRBJ2-3; D is uncertain. V was pared by 5 bases and J by 0 bases, with 9 bases between. Germline V gene data show CDR1 as MDHEN and CDR2 as SYDVKM. CDR3 size: 14 residues. The DNA for the CDR3 is TGTGCCAGCAGTCTACGTACTAGCACAGATACGCAGTATTTT. Protein sequence: CASSLRTSTDTQYF. Using reference TRBV28 and TRBJ2-3 for the parts outside the CDR3, the full variable domain is DVKVTQSSRYLVKRTGEKVFLECVQDMDHENMFWYRQDPGLGLRLIYFSYDVKMKEKGDIPEGYSVSREKKERFSLILESASTNQTSMYLCASSLRTSTDTQYFGPGTRLTVL.